The sequence of this TCR beta chain was determined in a study of shared clonotypes between healthy human individuals. Study in general: Per-donor plates numbered three CD4 naive, three CD4 memory, two CD8 naive and one CD8 memory.

The authors loaded roughly 180 ng DNA, 30,000 to 35,000 T cell genomes, into sorted-subset replicate PCRs. This table comes from immunoSEQ multiplex PCR, and its TCRdb copy is limited to in-frame clones, with some not included. The table shows fewer than 2.5 million clones, with roughly 93% occurring only once. Trimming removed 6 bases from V and 2 bases from J, with 4 bases in between. Germline CDR1 GTSNPN, CDR2 SVGIG (reference sequence). The CDR3 spans 10 residues. Donors, without exception, were Caucasian adults residing in Nashville, Tennessee. The TCR sequence derives from a young man in good health. Some clones in this sample may be carry-over from other donors' samples. Source material: naive CD4+ T cells from PBMCs. Subset described: CD45RA+ positively selected. The chain links TRBV30 to TRBJ2-5; D is unclear. CDR3 sequence reads: CACGQETQYF. The DNA of the CDR3 is TGTGCCTGTGGACAAGAGACCCAGTACTTC.